These T cell receptor beta chains were read from a single sample in a study of T-cell reconstitution after alpha-beta-depleted transplantation in children. TCRdb re-analysed the PCR reads in MiXCR, keeping a single row per CDR3 protein. This sample yields 580,000 or so distinct CDR3 sequences, of which approximately 22% are seen a single time; 14% belongs to the top ten. The source material was PBMCs, mostly from graft donor cells, sampled 360 days after TCRalphabeta/CD19-depleted stem cell transplant. The origin of the receptors is a boy under two years old who had a stem cell transplant for acute myeloid leukemia, so the T cells may come from the graft donor. Both conserved end residues are part of each CDR3. The order of the fields is D gene, V gene, J gene, clone size, CDR3 DNA, CDR3 protein. A D gene is named only where the DNA matches it firmly. Only part of the rows carry a size: once, few, many, or a class if the clone is expanded.

d_gene: NA; v_gene: TRBV29-1; j_gene: TRBJ1-1; abundance: many; CDR3nt: TGCAGCGCCGGGGCGGCGGGGGGGGCTAAAGCTTTCTTT; CDR3aa: CSAGAAGGAKAFF
d_gene: TRBD2; v_gene: TRBV6-1; j_gene: TRBJ2-1; abundance: many; CDR3nt: TGTGCCAGCAGTCCGACTAGCGGGACCTACAATGAGCAGTTCTTC; CDR3aa: CASSPTSGTYNEQFF
d_gene: NA; v_gene: TRBV5-8; j_gene: TRBJ2-1; abundance: NA; CDR3nt: TGTGCCAGCAGCTTGGCCCGGGGTCTCTACAATGAGCAGTTCTTC; CDR3aa: CASSLARGLYNEQFF
d_gene: NA; v_gene: TRBV25-1; j_gene: TRBJ1-5; abundance: NA; CDR3nt: TGTGCCAGCATCGCGAGGGGGAATCAGCCCCAGCATTTT; CDR3aa: CASIARGNQPQHF
d_gene: NA; v_gene: TRBV11-2; j_gene: TRBJ2-1; abundance: many; CDR3nt: TGTGCCAGCAGCTTTGGGGCACCCTCCTACAATGAGCAGTTCTTC; CDR3aa: CASSFGAPSYNEQFF
d_gene: TRBD1; v_gene: TRBV12-3/TRBV12-4; j_gene: TRBJ1-2; abundance: NA; CDR3nt: TGTGCCAGCAGTCAGGGGGGGAACTATGGCTACACCTTC; CDR3aa: CASSQGGNYGYTF
d_gene: TRBD1; v_gene: TRBV20-1; j_gene: TRBJ2-5; abundance: few; CDR3nt: TGCAGTGCTACGGACAGGGGAAGGGAGACCCAGTACTTC; CDR3aa: CSATDRGRETQYF
d_gene: NA; v_gene: TRBV20-1; j_gene: TRBJ1-1; abundance: many; CDR3nt: TGCAGTGCTAGAGATTTATCCGGGGACACTGAAGCTTTCTTT; CDR3aa: CSARDLSGDTEAFF
d_gene: NA; v_gene: TRBV2; j_gene: TRBJ2-1; abundance: NA; CDR3nt: TGTGCCAGCAGTGAGTGGTGGACGGCGAGCTACAATGAGCAGTTCTTC; CDR3aa: CASSEWWTASYNEQFF
d_gene: NA; v_gene: TRBV12-3/TRBV12-4; j_gene: TRBJ2-2; abundance: many; CDR3nt: TGTGCCAGCAGCTCCACAGGGTGGACCGGGGAGCTGTTTTTT; CDR3aa: CASSSTGWTGELFF
d_gene: NA; v_gene: TRBV20-1; j_gene: TRBJ1-2; abundance: few; CDR3nt: TGCAGTGCTAACCCTTTTGCAGGGTTCTATGGCTACACCTTC; CDR3aa: CSANPFAGFYGYTF
d_gene: NA; v_gene: TRBV10-3; j_gene: TRBJ2-3; abundance: NA; CDR3nt: TGTGCCATCAGTGGGGTTGGGACAGATACGCAGTATTTT; CDR3aa: CAISGVGTDTQYF
d_gene: NA; v_gene: TRBV12-3/TRBV12-4; j_gene: TRBJ2-1; abundance: NA; CDR3nt: TGTGCCAGCAGTTTAATCGGTGAGCAGTTCTTC; CDR3aa: CASSLIGEQFF
d_gene: NA; v_gene: TRBV2; j_gene: TRBJ2-5; abundance: NA; CDR3nt: TGTGCCAGCAGGAACTTGGAGGGGGGGCCGTACTTC; CDR3aa: CASRNLEGGPYF
d_gene: TRBD1; v_gene: TRBV27; j_gene: TRBJ2-3; abundance: NA; CDR3nt: TGTGCCAGCAGTCCAACCCGAGTTGACAGGGTGGGAGATACGCAGTATTTT; CDR3aa: CASSPTRVDRVGDTQYF
d_gene: NA; v_gene: TRBV15; j_gene: TRBJ2-7; abundance: few; CDR3nt: TGTGCCACCAGCAGAGAGGGAGGATCCTACGAGCAGTACTTC; CDR3aa: CATSREGGSYEQYF
d_gene: TRBD2; v_gene: TRBV10-2; j_gene: TRBJ2-3; abundance: NA; CDR3nt: TGCGCCAGCAGTGAGTCCTTAGCGGGGGGATCTGGAGATACGCAGTATTTT; CDR3aa: CASSESLAGGSGDTQYF
d_gene: NA; v_gene: TRBV4-1; j_gene: TRBJ1-1; abundance: NA; CDR3nt: TGCGCCAGCAGCCAAGGGTCGACAAAGAACACTGAAGCTTTCTTT; CDR3aa: CASSQGSTKNTEAFF
d_gene: TRBD2; v_gene: TRBV20-1; j_gene: TRBJ2-3; abundance: many; CDR3nt: TGCAGTGCTAGGGTTGTGACTAGCGGGGCTACGCAGTATTTT; CDR3aa: CSARVVTSGATQYF
d_gene: TRBD1; v_gene: TRBV20-1; j_gene: TRBJ1-1; abundance: few; CDR3nt: TGCAGTGCTGCGGACAGGGCGAACACTGAAGCTTTCTTT; CDR3aa: CSAADRANTEAFF
d_gene: TRBD1; v_gene: TRBV6-1; j_gene: TRBJ2-3; abundance: NA; CDR3nt: TGTGCCAGCAGTGAACAGGGGGCCCTGAGCACAGATACGCAGTATTTT; CDR3aa: CASSEQGALSTDTQYF
d_gene: TRBD1; v_gene: TRBV15; j_gene: TRBJ1-5; abundance: NA; CDR3nt: TGTGCCACCAGCAGAGGAGACAGGGGACGGCCCCAGCATTTT; CDR3aa: CATSRGDRGRPQHF
d_gene: NA; v_gene: TRBV20-1; j_gene: TRBJ1-2; abundance: NA; CDR3nt: TGCAGTGCCTTCCTTTGGGGGGGTCCCTATGGCTACACCTTC; CDR3aa: CSAFLWGGPYGYTF
d_gene: NA; v_gene: TRBV20-1; j_gene: TRBJ2-7; abundance: NA; CDR3nt: TGCTGTGCTAGGGGAGCGACCGGTAGGCCCGCACCCTACGAGCAGTACTTC; CDR3aa: CCARGATGRPAPYEQYF
d_gene: NA; v_gene: TRBV7-6; j_gene: TRBJ2-3; abundance: NA; CDR3nt: TGTGCCAGCATATTAAGGCCCTGGAGCACAGATACGCAGTATTTT; CDR3aa: CASILRPWSTDTQYF
d_gene: NA; v_gene: TRBV6-5; j_gene: TRBJ2-1; abundance: NA; CDR3nt: TGTGCCAGCAGTTACTCGAAATCTTTCCCGGGCGAGGGCTACAATGAGCAGTTCTTC; CDR3aa: CASSYSKSFPGEGYNEQFF
d_gene: NA; v_gene: TRBV28; j_gene: TRBJ2-2; abundance: many; CDR3nt: TGTGCCAGCAGTAGAGTCACCGGGGAGCTGTTTTTT; CDR3aa: CASSRVTGELFF
d_gene: NA; v_gene: TRBV27; j_gene: TRBJ2-1; abundance: NA; CDR3nt: TGTGCCAGCTCGAAAAAACTCCCAGGGGTTTATGAGCAGTTCTTC; CDR3aa: CASSKKLPGVYEQFF
d_gene: NA; v_gene: TRBV5-1; j_gene: TRBJ2-1; abundance: many; CDR3nt: TGTGCCAGCAGTTTAGGTGGAGGAGCCTACAATGAGCAGTTCTTC; CDR3aa: CASSLGGGAYNEQFF
d_gene: NA; v_gene: TRBV12-3/TRBV12-4; j_gene: TRBJ1-5; abundance: many; CDR3nt: TGTGCCAGCAGCCTCGACACAGCTATCCAGCCCCAGCATTTT; CDR3aa: CASSLDTAIQPQHF
d_gene: TRBD2; v_gene: TRBV9; j_gene: TRBJ2-3; abundance: many; CDR3nt: TGTGCCAGCAGCGTAGGGGCTAGCGGGGGGCCCCTCGCAGATACGCAGTATTTT; CDR3aa: CASSVGASGGPLADTQYF
d_gene: TRBD2; v_gene: TRBV4-3; j_gene: TRBJ2-1; abundance: NA; CDR3nt: TGCGCCAGCAGCCAAGACCCGGGACTAGCGGGGTGGGAACTCTACAATGAGCAGTTCTTC; CDR3aa: CASSQDPGLAGWELYNEQFF
d_gene: NA; v_gene: TRBV10-3; j_gene: TRBJ1-3; abundance: NA; CDR3nt: TGTGCCATCACCCCTGTGGCGGGAAACACCATATATTTT; CDR3aa: CAITPVAGNTIYF
d_gene: NA; v_gene: TRBV28; j_gene: TRBJ2-2; abundance: many; CDR3nt: TGTGCCAGCAGTTTATTTGGACGGAACGGGGAGCTGTTTTTT; CDR3aa: CASSLFGRNGELFF
d_gene: NA; v_gene: TRBV3-1; j_gene: TRBJ1-5; abundance: NA; CDR3nt: TGTGCCAGCAGCCAGTATGGAAACAGCAATCAGCCCCAGCATTTT; CDR3aa: CASSQYGNSNQPQHF
d_gene: TRBD2; v_gene: TRBV18; j_gene: TRBJ2-7; abundance: NA; CDR3nt: TGTGCCAGCTCCCGAGGACTAGCGGGGAACGAGCAGTACTTC; CDR3aa: CASSRGLAGNEQYF
d_gene: TRBD2; v_gene: TRBV5-5; j_gene: TRBJ2-3; abundance: NA; CDR3nt: TGTGCCAGCAGCTACCGGACTAGTGTGACAGATACGCAGTATTTT; CDR3aa: CASSYRTSVTDTQYF
d_gene: NA; v_gene: TRBV7-8; j_gene: TRBJ2-1; abundance: NA; CDR3nt: TGTGCCAGCAGCCCGCCTGGAGCCCCGGAAGAGCAGTTCTTC; CDR3aa: CASSPPGAPEEQFF
d_gene: NA; v_gene: TRBV28; j_gene: TRBJ1-1; abundance: NA; CDR3nt: TGTGCCAGCAGTTTACTCGACAGGGAAGCTTTCTTT; CDR3aa: CASSLLDREAFF
d_gene: NA; v_gene: TRBV20-1; j_gene: TRBJ2-7; abundance: NA; CDR3nt: TGCAGTGCTAGGGATCAGGGTTTCTACGAGCAGTACTTC; CDR3aa: CSARDQGFYEQYF
d_gene: TRBD1; v_gene: TRBV29-1; j_gene: TRBJ2-2; abundance: few; CDR3nt: TGCAGCGTTGAAGGGGACAGGGGGCCCGGGGAGCTGTTTTTT; CDR3aa: CSVEGDRGPGELFF
d_gene: NA; v_gene: TRBV20-1; j_gene: TRBJ1-4; abundance: NA; CDR3nt: TGCAGTGCCGCCGGGGGAACTAATGAAAAACTGTTTTTT; CDR3aa: CSAAGGTNEKLFF
d_gene: TRBD1; v_gene: TRBV29-1; j_gene: TRBJ1-2; abundance: few; CDR3nt: TGCAGCGTAACAAACCGGGACAGGGGGCTATATGGCTACACCTTC; CDR3aa: CSVTNRDRGLYGYTF
d_gene: NA; v_gene: TRBV20-1; j_gene: TRBJ2-4; abundance: NA; CDR3nt: TGCAGTGCTAGAGACCTGAGGGGGGTCAAAAACATTCAGTACTTC; CDR3aa: CSARDLRGVKNIQYF
d_gene: NA; v_gene: TRBV6-2/TRBV6-3; j_gene: TRBJ1-2; abundance: NA; CDR3nt: TGTGCCAGCAGTTTCCGGGACGAAATCTATGGCTACACCTTC; CDR3aa: CASSFRDEIYGYTF
d_gene: NA; v_gene: TRBV7-2; j_gene: TRBJ1-1; abundance: NA; CDR3nt: TGTGCCAGCAGCTCAGAGAAGGACCAAGAAGCTTTCTTT; CDR3aa: CASSSEKDQEAFF
d_gene: NA; v_gene: TRBV30; j_gene: TRBJ2-1; abundance: NA; CDR3nt: TGTGCCTGGAGTGACCCGAGGGGCGAGCAGTTCTTC; CDR3aa: CAWSDPRGEQFF
d_gene: NA; v_gene: TRBV6-1; j_gene: TRBJ2-4; abundance: few; CDR3nt: TGTGCCAGCAGCCCACAGGTCTCGATCAAAAACATTCAGTACTTC; CDR3aa: CASSPQVSIKNIQYF
d_gene: NA; v_gene: TRBV7-7; j_gene: TRBJ2-1; abundance: NA; CDR3nt: TGTGCCAGCAGCCCGGTGTGGGGATCCTACAATGAGCAGTTCTTC; CDR3aa: CASSPVWGSYNEQFF
d_gene: TRBD2; v_gene: TRBV6-1; j_gene: TRBJ2-3; abundance: NA; CDR3nt: TGTGCCAGCACCAAGACTAGCGGGGGCGTAGATACGCAGTATTTT; CDR3aa: CASTKTSGGVDTQYF
d_gene: TRBD2; v_gene: TRBV20-1; j_gene: TRBJ2-5; abundance: few; CDR3nt: TGCAGTGCTAGAAGGACTAGCGGGGGGAGGCAGACCCAGTACTTC; CDR3aa: CSARRTSGGRQTQYF
d_gene: TRBD2; v_gene: TRBV25-1; j_gene: TRBJ2-5; abundance: NA; CDR3nt: TGTGCCAGCAGACAAAAGCGGGGGTTACAAGAGACCCAGTACTTC; CDR3aa: CASRQKRGLQETQYF
d_gene: TRBD2; v_gene: TRBV9; j_gene: TRBJ2-3; abundance: few; CDR3nt: TGTGCCAGCAGCGTAGAATCTAGCGGGGGGGTCACAGATACGCAGTATTTT; CDR3aa: CASSVESSGGVTDTQYF
d_gene: TRBD1; v_gene: TRBV5-1; j_gene: TRBJ2-4; abundance: NA; CDR3nt: TGCGCCAGCAGCTTAAGCCCTAGGGACAGGTTAGCCAAAAACATTCAGTACTTC; CDR3aa: CASSLSPRDRLAKNIQYF
d_gene: TRBD2; v_gene: TRBV28; j_gene: TRBJ2-5; abundance: NA; CDR3nt: TGTGCCAGCAGTACTAGCGGGGACCCGATGGGGGAGACCCAGTACTTC; CDR3aa: CASSTSGDPMGETQYF